One and the same sample provided the 29 T cell receptor beta chains below, sequenced in a study of T cell responses to AZD1222 COVID-19 vaccine. Profiled with immunoSEQ multiplex PCR; TCRdb holds only in-frame clones, not every one. In the table there are 120,000 or so clones, around 87% of which are singletons. The starting material was peripheral blood, obtained on day 0 of AZD1222 vaccination. Receptor source: an adult in good health.

The genes are TRBV6-2 or TRBV6-3 and TRBJ1-2; maybe TRBD1 (6 bases). The germline V and J ends were trimmed by 6 bases and 6 bases, with 11 bases remaining between them. CDR3 size: 12 residues. Germline V lookup: CDR1 MNHEY, CDR2 SVGEGT. The CDR3 loop is CASSPRQDGYTF. The CDR3 region has the DNA TGTGCCAGCAGCCCCCGACAGGATGGCTACACCTTC.

CDR3 region: CASSLEVAGVGDEQFF. The CDR3 DNA reads TGCGCCAGCAGCTTGGAGGTAGCGGGAGTTGGTGATGAGCAGTTCTTC. This chain uses TRBV5-1 with TRBJ2-1; 9 positions match TRBD2. The CDR3 sequence is 16 residues long. Germline V gives CDR1 SGHRS, CDR2 YFSETQ. With V trimmed by 0 bases and J by 8 bases, 9 bases remained unmatched.

The CDR3 sequence is CSFTGTLSSIQYF. The DNA of the CDR3 is TGCAGCTTTACCGGGACACTCTCGAGTATTCAGTACTTC. The gene calls are TRBV29-1 and TRBJ2-4; a possible D gene is TRBD1 (6 bases). Trimming took off 8 bases at V and 10 bases at J, with 21 bases between the two ends. Germline CDR1 SQVTM, CDR2 ANQGSEA. The CDR3 covers 13 residues.

This sequence joins TRBV29-1 and TRBJ1-6; 7 bases are a match to TRBD1. This CDR3 is 13 amino acids long. Germline trimming cut 4 bases from V and 10 bases from J; bases unmatched to any gene: 7. Germline V gives CDR1 SQVTM, CDR2 ANQGSEA. CDR3 residues: CSVATGVGSPLHF. The CDR3, as DNA: TGCAGCGTTGCCACAGGGGTAGGATCACCCCTCCACTTT. The whole variable domain, remainder taken from reference TRBV29-1 and TRBJ1-6, is SAVISQKPSRDICQRGTSLTIQCQVDSQVTMMFWYRQQPGQSLTLIATANQGSEATYESGFVIDKFPISRPNLTFSTLTVSNMSPEDSSIYLCSVATGVGSPLHFGNGTRLTVT.

The V and J genes are TRBV6-5 and TRBJ1-2; D is ambiguous. Trimming took 2 bases from V and 6 from J, leaving 7 bases between them. The length of the CDR3 is 12 residues. Germline assignment: CDR1 MNHEY and CDR2 SVGAGI. The CDR3 DNA is TGTGCCAGCAGTTACGGTAGTAATGGCTACACCTTC. Translating gives CASSYGSNGYTF.

The chain couples TRBV7-2 to TRBJ1-2; D might be TRBD1 (5 bases). Germline CDR1 reads SGHTA; CDR2 reads FQGNSA. With 1 base removed from V and 4 bases from J, the gap between germline ends came to 19 bases. This CDR3 is built from 17 residues. The CDR3 bases are TGTGCCAGCAGCTTAGGCCCCCTCGTGGGGCCCCTCTATGGCTACACCTTC. The encoded protein is CASSLGPLVGPLYGYTF.

V and J are TRBV3-1 (or the pseudogene TRBV3-2) and TRBJ2-2; no clear D gene. The germline V and J ends were trimmed by 5 bases and 3 bases, with 7 bases remaining between them. The length of the CDR3 is 13 residues. Germline V gives CDR1 LGHDT, CDR2 YNNKEL (reference sequence). The CDR3 here is CASSGSYTGELFF. The CDR3 DNA reads TGTGCCAGCAGCGGATCATACACCGGGGAGCTGTTTTTT.

The chain employs TRBV18 and TRBJ1-5; D unresolved. The germline CDR1 and CDR2 sequences are KGHSH and LQKENI. The CDR3 contains 14 residues. Trimming cost V 3 bases and J 1 base, with 7 bases left between them. CDR3 DNA: TGTGCCAGCTCACCGATTGACAGCAATCAGCCCCAGCATTTT. Its protein product is CASSPIDSNQPQHF.

The chain links TRBV27 to TRBJ1-5; 8 bases line up with TRBD1. V dropped 5 bases and J dropped 4; count of bases not matched to a gene: 4. The CDR3 sequence is 14 residues long. CDR1 and CDR2 (germline): MNHEY, SMNVEV (reference sequence). The CDR3 here is CASSLQGANQPQHF. In DNA, the CDR3 is TGTGCCAGCAGTCTCCAGGGGGCGAATCAGCCCCAGCATTTT.

This chain connects TRBV5-5 to TRBJ1-4, with unresolved D. Between the trimmed V and J ends, which lost 5 bases and 6 bases, there was a span of 26 bases. The CDR3 contains 18 residues. Germline values: CDR1 SGHKS, CDR2 YYEKEE (reference sequence). CDR3 bases: TGTGCCAGCAGAGCTTTGTGGGTTCACGTTCGCTCAGATGAAAAACTGTTTTTT. Translated, it gives CASRALWVHVRSDEKLFF.

The CDR3 bases are TGTGCCAGCAGGGCAGGGGTTCTTGGCTACACCTTC. Its protein product is CASRAGVLGYTF. The V and J genes are TRBV12-3 or TRBV12-4 and TRBJ1-2; tentative D call: TRBD1 (6 bases). The CDR3 contains 12 residues. Trimming removed 6 bases from V and 7 bases from J, with 12 bases in between.

The gene calls are TRBV4-3 and TRBJ1-3; a possible D gene is TRBD1 (5 bases). The V gene lost 4 bases and the J gene lost 0 bases, with 13 bases spanning the gap. CDR3 length: 16 residues. Germline V gives CDR1 LGHNA, CDR2 YSLEER. CDR3 sequence: CASSLDGTASGNTIYF. The CDR3 DNA is TGCGCCAGCAGCCTGGACGGGACGGCCTCTGGAAACACCATATATTTT.

The count of this clone is one. The chain joins TRBV29-1 to TRBJ1-1; D unclear. The CDR3 covers 13 residues. Germline V gives CDR1 SQVTM, CDR2 ANQGSEA. V lost 6 bases and J 4 bases, leaving 15 bases between the germline ends. CDR3 sequence (DNA): TGCAGCGTCGCCGCGGGGTTGGGCACTGAAGCTTTCTTT. This gives the protein CSVAAGLGTEAFF.

The chain has TRBV5-4 and TRBJ1-4; D is perhaps TRBD1 (6 bases). The ends were cut back, 1 base at V and 11 bases at J, with 21 bases in the middle. Germline V gene sequence: CDR1 SGHNT, CDR2 YYREEE (reference sequence). This CDR3 has 16 residues. The CDR3 is CASSLKEKQGSGKLFF. CDR3 DNA: TGTGCCAGCAGCTTGAAGGAAAAACAGGGATCGGGGAAACTGTTTTTT.

The chain recombines TRBV30 with TRBJ2-4; no definite D call. This CDR3 region has 13 residues. The V end was cut by 5 bases, the J end by 1 base, with 9 bases between. From germline, CDR1 is GTSNPN and CDR2 SVGIG (reference sequence). DNA of the CDR3: TGTGCCTGGCGGAGTTATGCCAAAAACATTCAGTACTTC. It codes for CAWRSYAKNIQYF.

V usage is TRBV6-5 and J usage is TRBJ1-2; D possibly corresponds to TRBD1 (5 bases). CDR3 length: 12 amino acids. V gave up 5 bases and J gave up 5 bases, with 9 bases separating them. CDR1 is MNHEY and CDR2 is SVGAGI in the germline V gene. The CDR3 nucleotides are TGTGCCAGCAGTAGGGGTGGATATGGCTACACCTTC. This encodes CASSRGGYGYTF.

The chain links TRBV5-5 to TRBJ2-7; D unclear. CDR3 length: 12 residues. In germline, CDR1 is SGHKS, CDR2 YYEKEE (reference sequence). Trimming removed 4 bases at V and 3 bases at J, with 8 bases between. The CDR3 DNA reads TGTGCCAGCAGCCCCCTTAACTACGAGCAGTACTTC. It encodes CASSPLNYEQYF. Based on the CDR3 plus reference TRBV5-5 and TRBJ2-7, the full variable domain is DAGVTQSPTHLIKTRGQQVTLRCSPISGHKSVSWYQQVLGQGPQFIFQYYEKEERGRGNFPDRFSARQFPNYSSELNVNALLLGDSALYLCASSPLNYEQYFGPGTRLTVT.

The CDR3 nucleotides read TGTGCCACCAGTGATCCCGGAAACACCATATATTTT. This encodes CATSDPGNTIYF. The chain recombines TRBV24-1 with TRBJ1-3; D not resolved. The germline V and J ends were trimmed by 3 bases and 4 bases, with 3 bases remaining between them. Germline V gives CDR1 KGHDR, CDR2 SFDVKD. This CDR3 has 12 amino acids.

To note about this clone: Compared with germline, one end of the junction differs, possibly owing to a read error. V usage is TRBV7-9 and J usage is TRBJ2-7, with unresolved D. Per germline, CDR1 SEHNR and CDR2 FQNEAQ (reference sequence). CDR3 size: 14 residues. In DNA, the CDR3 is TGTGCCAGCAGCTTCAGTGGGTTATCCTACGAGCAGTGCTTC. Protein sequence: CASSFSGLSYEQCF.

This chain uses TRBV9 with TRBJ1-6; D gene unclear. CDR1 and CDR2 from the germline V gene are SGDLS and YYNGEE. There are 15 residues in the CDR3. Between the trimmed V and J ends, which lost 1 base and 10 bases, there was a span of 15 bases. The CDR3 DNA sequence: TGTGCCAGCAGCGTATTCGACACGGCTAGGTCACCCCTCCACTTT. This gives the protein CASSVFDTARSPLHF.

The CDR3 reads CATSRGGTGKMNTEAFF. CDR3 nucleotide sequence: TGTGCCACCAGCAGAGGAGGTACGGGGAAAATGAACACTGAAGCTTTCTTT. The V gene is TRBV15, the J gene TRBJ1-1; D is unresolved. The CDR3 loop spans 17 amino acids. Trimming took 1 base from V and 0 from J, leaving 15 bases between them. Germline-derived CDR1 and CDR2 are LNHNV and YYDKDF (reference sequence).

This chain connects TRBV24-1 to TRBJ2-7; the D gene is possibly TRBD2 (5 bases). The CDR3 contains 12 residues. The germline V gene encodes CDR1 KGHDR and CDR2 SFDVKD. V was clipped by 9 bases and J by 2 bases, with 10 bases between them. The CDR3 coding sequence is TGTGCCACCCTCCGGGGTACCTACGAGCAGTACTTC. Residues: CATLRGTYEQYF.

This clone appeared once. The V gene is TRBV6-5, the J gene TRBJ1-1, with D perhaps matching TRBD1 (6 bases). The V gene's germline CDR1 is MNHEY and CDR2 SVGAGI. The CDR3 sequence is 14 residues long. The CDR3 is CATRGDNMNTEAFF. Written as DNA, the CDR3 is TGTGCGACCAGGGGCGACAACATGAACACTGAAGCTTTCTTT.

The gene calls are TRBV5-1 and TRBJ1-2, with no clear D. Germline V CDR1 and CDR2: SGHRS, YFSETQ. The V gene lost 4 bases and the J gene lost 4 bases, with 11 bases spanning the gap. The CDR3 consists of 13 residues. The DNA for the CDR3 is TGCGCCAGCAGCGTGGACGGGCCCTATGGCTACACCTTC. Translating gives CASSVDGPYGYTF.

Here the CDR3 DNA reads TGCGCCAGCAGCTTGGAAAGTACTAACTATGGCTACACCTTC. Translating it yields CASSLESTNYGYTF. The rearrangement uses TRBV5-1 and TRBJ1-2, with D unresolved. Trimming took 0 bases from V and 0 from J, leaving 6 bases between them. The V gene's germline CDR1 is SGHRS and CDR2 YFSETQ. The length of the CDR3 is 14 residues.

J is TRBJ1-5 and V is TRBV6-6, with D possibly matching TRBD1 (5 bases). This CDR3 contains 15 residues. Germline values: CDR1 MNHNY, CDR2 SVGAGI (reference sequence). Trimming left V 5 bases short and J 0 bases short, with 11 bases between. The CDR3 region is CASSHGRDSNQPQHF. CDR3 coding DNA: TGTGCCAGCAGTCACGGCAGGGATAGCAATCAGCCCCAGCATTTT.

As concerns this clone: Other nucleotide sequences in the sample specify the same CDR3. The CDR3 coding sequence is TGTGCCAGCAGTGAAGCCGGGTCACCCCTCCACTTT. Protein: CASSEAGSPLHF. J is TRBJ1-6 and V is TRBV2; D unresolved. The germline gives CDR1 SNHLY, CDR2 FYNNEI. The CDR3 is 12 residues long. Trimming cost V 0 bases and J 10 bases, with 4 bases left between them.

This rearrangement joins TRBV28 to TRBJ2-5, with D possibly being TRBD1 or TRBD2 (6 bases each). The V gene's germline CDR1 is MDHEN and CDR2 SYDVKM. This CDR3 is 15 amino acids long. Trimming removed 6 bases at V and 5 bases at J, with 19 bases between. In nucleotides, the CDR3 is TGTGCCAGCAGGCCCGGGATGGGGGGCGTGGAGACCCAGTACTTC. Translated: CASRPGMGGVETQYF.

The chain carries TRBV10-3 and TRBJ1-1; weak D call: TRBD1 (5 bases). This CDR3 contains 13 residues. V gave up 6 bases and J gave up 3 bases, with 11 bases separating them. Germline CDR1 ENHRY, CDR2 SYGVKD. The DNA of the CDR3 is TGTGCCATCAGAGGGACTTTGGACACTGAAGCTTTCTTT. Protein sequence: CAIRGTLDTEAFF.